This TCR beta chain derives from a study of shared clonotypes between healthy human individuals. Study conclusions and caveats: Enrolling few donors narrowed the genetic and exposure-history diversity that was represented. Rarefaction exposed incomplete sorted-subset sequencing despite large depth.

This clone appeared once. No antigen is known for it. Germline V gene lookup returns CDR1 MDHEN and CDR2 SYDVKM. This CDR3 comprises 14 residues. Losses at the gene ends were 2 bases for V and 3 bases for J; bases not matched to a gene: 4. This was a deep-level run. Genomic DNA (from each subset) was split evenly across several immunoSEQ plates. Libraries were prepared by immunoSEQ multiplex PCR; TCRdb keeps only in-frame clonotypes and omits some of them. The table has a few hundred thousand clones, about nine tenths seen once. V is TRBV28 and J is TRBJ2-7; 7 nucleotides agree with TRBD1. The clonotype originates from a man in his late teens or twenties in good health. The sample consisted of memory CD8+ T cells sorted from blood. Subset noted: CD45RO+ cells pooled with CCR7-negative TemRA cells. CDR3 bases: TGTGCCAGCAGTTTAAGGGGGCATCACTACGAGCAGTACTTC. It is translated as CASSLRGHHYEQYF.